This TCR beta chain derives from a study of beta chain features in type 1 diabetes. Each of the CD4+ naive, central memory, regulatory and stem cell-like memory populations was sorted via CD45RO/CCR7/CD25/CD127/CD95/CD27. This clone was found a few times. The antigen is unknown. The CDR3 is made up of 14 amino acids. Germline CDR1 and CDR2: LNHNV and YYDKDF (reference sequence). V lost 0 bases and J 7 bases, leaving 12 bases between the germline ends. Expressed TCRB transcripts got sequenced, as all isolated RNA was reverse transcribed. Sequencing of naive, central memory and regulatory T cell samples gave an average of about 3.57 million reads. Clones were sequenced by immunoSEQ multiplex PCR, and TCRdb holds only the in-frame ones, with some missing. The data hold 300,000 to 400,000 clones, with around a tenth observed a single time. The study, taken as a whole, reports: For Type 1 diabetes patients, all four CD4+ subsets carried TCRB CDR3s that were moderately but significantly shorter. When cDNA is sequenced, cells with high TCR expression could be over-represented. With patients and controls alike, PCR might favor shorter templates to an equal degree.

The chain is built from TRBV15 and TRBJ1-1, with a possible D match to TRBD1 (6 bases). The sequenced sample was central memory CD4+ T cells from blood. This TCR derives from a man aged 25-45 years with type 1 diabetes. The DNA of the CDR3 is TGTGCCACCAGCAGAGATCGGTCAGGGGATGAAGCTTTCTTT. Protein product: CATSRDRSGDEAFF.